Included here is one T cell receptor beta chain sequence, with context. The antigen is undetermined. No conserved phenylalanine or tryptophan ends this CDR3, so it is likely a read error. The data derive from a study of tumor and adjacent non-tumor tissue in lung cancer. As for the study in general: Histology: about a dozen adenocarcinoma, a couple of squamous cell carcinoma, 1 small cell lung cancer.

The V segment lost 7 bases and the J segment 0 bases; nucleotides outside the gene matches: 24. This CDR3 contains 20 residues. The V gene's germline CDR1 is LGHNA and CDR2 YNFKEQ. A modified ARM-PCR protocol with three rounds of nested PCR amplified TCRbeta. TCRdb passed the multiplex PCR reads through MiXCR, listing each CDR3 protein once. The repertoire has fewer than 80,000 distinct CDR3 sequences, roughly 75% of them found once; the top ten carry 10% to 15%. No cell sorting was done before RNA was extracted from the tissue. Study-level findings and limits: In normal lung, the top 100 clones were significantly more dominant than in tumor. TCR diversity was significantly greater in tumor than normal lung tissue.

Specimen: lung tumor tissue. V and J are TRBV4-2 and TRBJ2-7, with TRBD2 identical over 7 bases. This receptor was obtained from a woman in her 70s with non-small cell lung cancer. For the CDR3, the DNA is TGTGCCAGCAACCAGGATATAGCTGGACTAGGTTCCACAAACTCCTACGAGCAGTACCTC. Amino acid sequence: CASNQDIAGLGSTNSYEQYL.